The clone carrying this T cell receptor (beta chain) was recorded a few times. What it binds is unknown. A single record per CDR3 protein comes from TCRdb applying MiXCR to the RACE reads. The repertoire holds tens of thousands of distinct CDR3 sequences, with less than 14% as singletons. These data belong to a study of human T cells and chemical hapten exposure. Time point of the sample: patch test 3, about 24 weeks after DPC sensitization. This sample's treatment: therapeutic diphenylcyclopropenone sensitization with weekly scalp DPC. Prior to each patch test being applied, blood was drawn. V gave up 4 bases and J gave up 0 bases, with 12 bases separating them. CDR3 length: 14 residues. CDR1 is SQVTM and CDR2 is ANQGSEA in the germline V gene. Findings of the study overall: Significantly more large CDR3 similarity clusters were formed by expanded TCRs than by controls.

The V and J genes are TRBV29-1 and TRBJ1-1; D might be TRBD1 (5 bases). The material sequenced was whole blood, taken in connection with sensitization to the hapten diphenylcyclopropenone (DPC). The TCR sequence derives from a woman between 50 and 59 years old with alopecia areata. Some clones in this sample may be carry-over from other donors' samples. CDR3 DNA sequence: TGCAGCGTTGGGGACGGAAGAATGAACACTGAAGCTTTCTTT. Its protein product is CSVGDGRMNTEAFF.